Below, one T cell receptor (beta chain) is given with its context. What it binds is unknown. The sample is drawn from a study of glioma-infiltrating T cells after dendritic cell vaccination. Study overall: Treatment, given 2003 to 2012, was autologous tumor lysate-pulsed dendritic cell vaccination. Dendritic cells derived from monocytes and pulsed with autologous tumor lysate formed the vaccine. General study points: TCR clonality showed no direct relationship with survival. Patients with more pretreatment TILs had longer time to progression and survival.

The repertoire was sequenced with immunoSEQ multiplex PCR; TCRdb's copy has only in-frame clones and lacks some. The sample lists fewer than 85,000 clones, approximately 81% seen once, with less than 8% in the top ten. The sample in question was blood, obtained before dendritic cell vaccination. This sequence originates from a human donor with glioblastoma.

The CDR3 region has the DNA TGTGCCAGCAGCCCCGAAAAAACTAGCGGGGGATACAATGAGCAGTTCTTC. Its protein product is CASSPEKTSGGYNEQFF. The chain couples TRBV5-8 to TRBJ2-1; 11 nucleotides agree with TRBD2. Germline V gives CDR1 SGHTS, CDR2 YDEGEE. With 4 bases clipped from V and 4 bases from J, the junction kept 10 bases outside the gene matches. CDR3 length: 17 residues.